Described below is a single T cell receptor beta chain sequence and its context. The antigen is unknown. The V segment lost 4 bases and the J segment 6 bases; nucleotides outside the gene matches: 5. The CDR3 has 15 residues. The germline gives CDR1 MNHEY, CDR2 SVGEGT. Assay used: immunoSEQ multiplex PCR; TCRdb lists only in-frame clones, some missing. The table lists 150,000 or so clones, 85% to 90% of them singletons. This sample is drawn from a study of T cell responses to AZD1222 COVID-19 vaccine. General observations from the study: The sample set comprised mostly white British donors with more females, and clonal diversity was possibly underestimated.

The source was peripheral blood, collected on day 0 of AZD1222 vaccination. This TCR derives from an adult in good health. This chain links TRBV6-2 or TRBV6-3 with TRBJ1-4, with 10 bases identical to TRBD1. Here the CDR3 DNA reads TGTGCCAGCAGTTCCGCCGGGACAGGGGATGAAAAACTGTTTTTT. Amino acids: CASSSAGTGDEKLFF.